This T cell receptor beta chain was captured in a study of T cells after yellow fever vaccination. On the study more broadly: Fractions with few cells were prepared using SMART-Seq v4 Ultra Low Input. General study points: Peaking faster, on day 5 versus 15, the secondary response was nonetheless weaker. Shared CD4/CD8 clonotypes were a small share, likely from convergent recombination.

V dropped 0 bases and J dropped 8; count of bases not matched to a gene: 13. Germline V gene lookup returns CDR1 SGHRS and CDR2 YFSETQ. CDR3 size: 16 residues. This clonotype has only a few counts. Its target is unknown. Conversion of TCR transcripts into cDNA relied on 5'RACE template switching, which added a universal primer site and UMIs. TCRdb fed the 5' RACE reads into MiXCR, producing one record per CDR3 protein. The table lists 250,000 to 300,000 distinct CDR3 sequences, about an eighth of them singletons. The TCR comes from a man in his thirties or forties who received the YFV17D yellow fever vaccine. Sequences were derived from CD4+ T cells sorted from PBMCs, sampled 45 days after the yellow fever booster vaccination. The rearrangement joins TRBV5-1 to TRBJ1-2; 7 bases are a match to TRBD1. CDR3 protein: CASSLAETGWTRGYTF. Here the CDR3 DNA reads TGCGCCAGCAGCTTGGCAGAGACAGGGTGGACGCGAGGCTACACCTTC.